Listed below are T cell receptor beta chains from one sample, sequenced in a study of radiation and T cells in renal cell carcinoma. The data were produced by immunoSEQ multiplex PCR, yet TCRdb's version contains in-frame clones alone and is incomplete. The sample contains fewer than 30,000 clones, approximately 84% of which appear only once. The sequenced sample was blood, obtained from a patient whose treatment included radiotherapy and nephrectomy. These receptors all come from a man aged 60 to 75 with renal cell carcinoma. CDR3s include the opening cysteine and the closing phenylalanine or tryptophan. The D gene is left open where the match is weak. Only part of the rows carry a size: once, few, many, or a class if the clone is expanded.

J gene | clone size | D gene | V gene | CDR3 DNA | CDR3 protein
TRBJ1-3 | NA | NA | TRBV2 | TGTGCCAGCAGCTACAGGGACAACTCTGGAAACACCATATATTTT | CASSYRDNSGNTIYF
TRBJ1-1 | NA | NA | TRBV5-1 | TGCGCCAGCAGCTTGCTGGTGCAGGGAATGAACACTGAAGCTTTCTTT | CASSLLVQGMNTEAFF
TRBJ2-3 | NA | NA | TRBV6-5 | TGTGCCAGCACTACGACTAGCACAGATACGCAGTATTTT | CASTTTSTDTQYF
TRBJ2-1 | NA | TRBD2 | TRBV9 | TGTGCCAGCAGCGTAGGGGGACCCAGCGGGGGCGGATTCTACAATGAGCAGTTCTTC | CASSVGGPSGGGFYNEQFF
TRBJ1-6 | NA | TRBD1 | TRBV7-2 | TGTGCCAGCAGCAGGGGACAGCGTAATTCACCCCTCCACTTT | CASSRGQRNSPLHF
TRBJ2-3 | few | TRBD2 | TRBV12-5 | TGTGCTAGTATGACTAGCGGGAGCACAGATACGCAGTATTTT | CASMTSGSTDTQYF
TRBJ2-7 | NA | NA | TRBV4-1 | TGCGCCAGCAGCCAAGTATCCAGGGAAGGTCACGAGCAGTACTTC | CASSQVSREGHEQYF
TRBJ1-1 | NA | TRBD1 | TRBV2 | TGTGCCAGCAGTCGGACAGGGATGAACACTGAAGCTTTCTTT | CASSRTGMNTEAFF
TRBJ2-3 | NA | NA | TRBV25-1 | TGTGCCAGCAGTCCAGTCGTAGGAAACACAGATACGCAGTATTTT | CASSPVVGNTDTQYF
TRBJ1-4 | NA | NA | TRBV7-8 | TGTGCCAGCAGCCGTACGGAGACAACTAATGAAAAACTGTTTTTT | CASSRTETTNEKLFF
TRBJ2-1 | NA | TRBD2 | TRBV11-3 | TGTGCCAGCAGCCTTGGACTAGCGGGAGCTAGGCAGTTCTTC | CASSLGLAGARQFF
TRBJ2-1 | NA | TRBD1 | TRBV5-1 | TGCGCCAGCAGCTTGGGGGACAGGGGTCGGTTCTTC | CASSLGDRGRFF
TRBJ1-1 | NA | NA | TRBV28 | TGTGCCAGCAGTTTCTGGGGAAACACTGAAGCTTTCTTT | CASSFWGNTEAFF
TRBJ2-5 | NA | NA | TRBV18 | TGTGCCAGCTCACAACAGAGAGGGGAGACCCAGTACTTC | CASSQQRGETQYF
TRBJ1-2 | NA | TRBD1 | TRBV7-2 | TGTGCCAGCAGCTTAGCAGGACAGGGCTATGGCTACACCTTC | CASSLAGQGYGYTF
TRBJ2-1 | NA | NA | TRBV5-1 | TGCGCCAGCAGCTTGGGACCTCCGATACAGGGCTACAATGAGCAGTTCTTC | CASSLGPPIQGYNEQFF
TRBJ2-5 | NA | TRBD2 | TRBV9 | TGTGCCAGCAGCCGAGGACTAGCGGGAGATCAAGGGACCCAGTACTTC | CASSRGLAGDQGTQYF
TRBJ2-2 | NA | NA | TRBV5-8 | TGTGCCAGCAGCTTGAAATGGGGATCCGGGGAGCTGTTTTTT | CASSLKWGSGELFF
TRBJ1-5 | NA | NA | TRBV6-5 | TGTGCCAGCAGTTCGGTGCGGACTCAGCCCCAGCATTTT | CASSSVRTQPQHF
TRBJ2-5 | NA | NA | TRBV15 | TGTGCCACCAGCAGAGAAGACGGTCCGGGAGAGACCCAGTACTTC | CATSREDGPGETQYF
TRBJ2-1 | NA | TRBD2 | TRBV5-3 | TGTGCCAGAAGCCGCAAGGGACTAGCGGTATACAATGAGCAGTTCTTC | CARSRKGLAVYNEQFF
TRBJ2-1 | once | NA | TRBV5-6 | TGTGCCAGCAGCTTCAGGGAGTTTTACAATGAGCAGTTCTTC | CASSFREFYNEQFF
TRBJ2-7 | NA | TRBD2 | TRBV6-5 | TGTGCCAGCAGTCGGTATAGCGGGAACTCCTACGAGCAGTACTTC | CASSRYSGNSYEQYF
TRBJ2-3 | NA | NA | TRBV19 | TGTGCCAGTAGTAGACCAGGCACAGATACGCAGTATTTT | CASSRPGTDTQYF
TRBJ1-2 | NA | TRBD1 | TRBV15 | TGTGCCACCAGCAGAGAAGGGACAGGCCTATCTAACTATGGCTACACCTTC | CATSREGTGLSNYGYTF
TRBJ2-7 | few | TRBD2 | TRBV2 | TGTGCCAGCAGTAGTTGGACTAGGAGTTACGAGCAGTACTTC | CASSSWTRSYEQYF
TRBJ2-3 | NA | NA | TRBV19 | TGTGCCAGTCAGTCAGTTTTTAGCACAGATACGCAGTATTTT | CASQSVFSTDTQYF
TRBJ2-7 | NA | TRBD1 | TRBV7-9 | TGTGCCAGTGAGGGACAGCACTACTACGAGCAGTACTTC | CASEGQHYYEQYF
TRBJ2-2 | once | TRBD2 | TRBV7-3 | TGTGCCAGCAGCTTAGCGGGAGGAGCTACCGGGGAGCTGTTTTTT | CASSLAGGATGELFF
TRBJ1-1 | NA | TRBD1 | TRBV4-1 | TGCGCCAGCAGCCAAGTGACAGGGGGAGGATCAGCTTTCTTT | CASSQVTGGGSAFF
TRBJ1-1 | large | NA | TRBV9 | TGTGCCAGCAGCGTAGACCATAACCCTTTGCCTCTGACTGAAGCTTTCTTT | CASSVDHNPLPLTEAFF
TRBJ2-1 | NA | NA | TRBV7-2 | TGTGCCAGCAGCTTAGCTGGGAGCGGAGTCAATGAGCAGTTCTTC | CASSLAGSGVNEQFF
TRBJ2-5 | NA | TRBD2 | TRBV28 | TGTGCCAGCAGTTTAATTGTGTCGGGGGGTTACCAAGAGACCCAGTACTTC | CASSLIVSGGYQETQYF
TRBJ2-2 | NA | NA | TRBV28 | TGTGCCAGCACCTCCCCCGGGGGGGAGCTGTTTTTT | CASTSPGGELFF
TRBJ2-3 | NA | TRBD1 | TRBV27 | TGTGCCAGCAGTACCCGGGACAGGGGGCGCACAGATACGCAGTATTTT | CASSTRDRGRTDTQYF
TRBJ1-2 | NA | NA | TRBV6-5 | TGTGCCAGCAGTTACTTGGGGTACTATGGCTACACCTTC | CASSYLGYYGYTF
TRBJ2-5 | NA | NA | TRBV7-2 | TGTGCCAGCAGCCGAGGGCTTTTAGAGACCCAGTACTTC | CASSRGLLETQYF
TRBJ1-5 | NA | NA | TRBV12-5 | TGTGCTAGTGGTCTCTCCTATAGCAATCAGCCCCAGCATTTT | CASGLSYSNQPQHF
TRBJ2-5 | NA | NA | TRBV18 | TGTGCCAGCTCTCCCGCACAGGGTTCAGAGACCCAGTACTTC | CASSPAQGSETQYF
TRBJ1-1 | few | NA | TRBV6-1 | TGTGCCAGCAGTGACCAAGGGAACACTGAAGCTTTCTTT | CASSDQGNTEAFF
TRBJ1-6 | NA | NA | TRBV30 | TGTGCCTGGATATTGAAGGGGTATAATTCACCCCTCCACTTT | CAWILKGYNSPLHF